The rows below give T cell receptor beta chains drawn from one sample of a study of blood T cell repertoires in COVID-19. The protocol was immunoSEQ multiplex PCR, while the TCRdb copy is restricted to in-frame clones and leaves out a portion. The sample holds under 300,000 clones, 86% seen once. The sequenced sample consisted of peripheral blood. These receptor sequences come from a man at least 80 years old with acute or convalescent COVID-19. The CDR3 runs from the conserved cysteine through the conserved F or W. The D gene is left open where the match is weak. Size values are once, few and many counts, or a class for expanded clones, and some rows have none.

CASSEFAGGQNYGYTF	TGTGCCAGCAGTGAATTTGCAGGGGGCCAGAACTATGGCTACACCTTC	TRBJ1-2	TRBD1	-	TRBV25-1
CASSSPTTGPSNQPQHF	TGTGCCAGCAGTAGCCCTACGACGGGTCCAAGCAATCAGCCCCAGCATTTT	TRBJ1-5	-	-	TRBV28
CASSDLTGAGGYTF	TGTGCCAGCAGTGACCTGACAGGGGCAGGCGGCTACACCTTC	TRBJ1-2	TRBD1	-	TRBV6-1
CASRATSGRVEQFF	TGTGCCAGTAGAGCGACTAGCGGGAGGGTTGAGCAGTTCTTC	TRBJ2-1	TRBD2	-	TRBV19
CASSQGAQETQYF	TGTGCCAGCAGCCAGGGGGCCCAAGAGACCCAGTACTTC	TRBJ2-5	TRBD1	-	TRBV11-1
CASSDLHVLGVRETQYF	TGTGCCAGCAGTGACCTCCATGTATTGGGAGTTAGGGAGACCCAGTACTTC	TRBJ2-5	-	-	TRBV2
CASREGYNSPLHF	TGTGCCAGCAGGGAGGGTTATAATTCACCCCTCCACTTT	TRBJ1-6	-	-	TRBV2
CASSSDGLGEAFF	TGTGCCAGCAGCTCGGACGGACTTGGTGAAGCTTTCTTT	TRBJ1-1	-	-	TRBV27
CASSIQGFNTGELFF	TGCGCCAGCAGCATACAGGGTTTCAATACCGGGGAGCTGTTTTTT	TRBJ2-2	-	-	TRBV5-1
CASSVADGAGQPQHF	TGTGCCAGCAGCGTAGCTGATGGGGCTGGTCAGCCCCAGCATTTT	TRBJ1-5	-	-	TRBV9
CASTRYGIVDTEAFF	TGTGCCAGCACCAGATACGGGATCGTGGACACTGAAGCTTTCTTT	TRBJ1-1	-	-	TRBV6-6
CASSSGTGDYGYTF	TGTGCCAGCAGCTCCGGGACAGGCGACTATGGCTACACCTTC	TRBJ1-2	TRBD1	-	TRBV7-9
CASSQRWGVGETQYF	TGCGCCAGCAGTCAAAGGTGGGGAGTCGGAGAGACCCAGTACTTC	TRBJ2-5	-	-	TRBV23-1
CASSLTGLTYEQYF	TGTGCCAGCAGCTTGACAGGGCTGACCTACGAGCAGTACTTC	TRBJ2-7	TRBD1	-	TRBV11-2
CATSSGTGSTGELFF	TGTGCCACCAGCTCCGGGACAGGGTCCACCGGGGAGCTGTTTTTT	TRBJ2-2	TRBD1	-	TRBV24-1
CASSSTQGISPLHF	TGCGCCAGCAGCTCTACACAGGGAATTTCACCCCTCCACTTT	TRBJ1-6	-	few	TRBV5-1
CASSFPLQSYTF	TGTGCCAGCAGTTTTCCCTTACAGAGCTACACCTTC	TRBJ1-2	-	-	TRBV28
CASSLRRTGTNEQFF	TGTGCCAGCAGCTTACGGAGGACAGGGACTAATGAGCAGTTCTTC	TRBJ2-1	TRBD1	-	TRBV13
CASRPSGGTGTQYF	TGTGCCAGCCGCCCTAGCGGAGGGACAGGTACGCAGTATTTT	TRBJ2-3	-	-	TRBV28
CASSLGQAFSGNTIYF	TGTGCCAGCAGCTTGGGACAGGCTTTCTCTGGAAACACCATATATTTT	TRBJ1-3	-	-	TRBV5-6
CASSPEVGPINYGYTF	TGTGCCAGCAGCCCCGAGGTTGGCCCTATTAACTATGGCTACACCTTC	TRBJ1-2	-	-	TRBV5-4
CASSARVLAGTQETQYF	TGTGCCAGCAGCGCGAGGGTTCTAGCGGGAACCCAAGAGACCCAGTACTTC	TRBJ2-5	TRBD2	-	TRBV11-2
CASSLRTSRADTQYF	TGTGCCAGCAGCTTACGGACTAGCCGCGCAGATACGCAGTATTTT	TRBJ2-3	TRBD2	-	TRBV7-3
CASRRGLDNSPLHF	TGTGCCAGCAGACGAGGGCTGGATAATTCACCCCTCCACTTT	TRBJ1-6	-	-	TRBV6-5